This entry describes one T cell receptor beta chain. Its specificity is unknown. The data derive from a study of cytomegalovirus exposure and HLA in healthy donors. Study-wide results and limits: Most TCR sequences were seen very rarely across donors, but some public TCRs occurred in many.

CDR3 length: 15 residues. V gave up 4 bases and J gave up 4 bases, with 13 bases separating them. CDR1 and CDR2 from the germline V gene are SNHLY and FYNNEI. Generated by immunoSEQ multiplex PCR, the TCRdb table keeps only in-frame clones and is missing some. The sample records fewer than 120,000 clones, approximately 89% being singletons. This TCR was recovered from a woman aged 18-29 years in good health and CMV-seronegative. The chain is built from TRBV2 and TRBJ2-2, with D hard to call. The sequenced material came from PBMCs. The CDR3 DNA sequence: TGTGCCAGCAGTGCGACTTTATCTGGCACCGGGGAGCTGTTTTTT. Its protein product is CASSATLSGTGELFF.